This T cell receptor (beta chain) was recorded in a study of blood T cell repertoires in COVID-19. Study context: Samples came from the United States, Italy and Spain, spanning acute and convalescent COVID-19. The cDNA or gDNA used as material had been derived from T cells, B-cell-depleted T cells, or PBMCs.

Original data processing: Reference gene primer amplification gave nucleated cell count estimates. Clones were sequenced by immunoSEQ multiplex PCR, and TCRdb holds only the in-frame ones, with some missing. That table gives V, J and clone size, and the DNA gave D and trimming. The sample consists of about 140,000 clones, over 60% of them appearing once. The trim removed 4 bases at V and 3 bases at J, leaving 4 bases unmatched. CDR3 length equals 14 residues. Germline V gene data show CDR1 as LGHDT and CDR2 as YNNKEL (reference sequence). This clone was picked up one time. This receptor was taken from a woman in her fifties or sixties with active or convalescent COVID-19. The chain carries TRBV3-1 (or the pseudogene TRBV3-2) and TRBJ1-1; the match to TRBD1 covers 8 bases. The sequenced material came from peripheral blood. The DNA for the CDR3 is TGTGCCAGCAGCCGTCAGGGGGCCGACACTGAAGCTTTCTTT. Residues: CASSRQGADTEAFF.